The 2 T cell receptor beta chains given below trace back to one sample, sequenced in a study of identical twins. TCRdb re-analysed the 5' RACE reads in MiXCR, keeping a single row per CDR3 protein. The sample consists of around 530,000 distinct CDR3 sequences, nearly 15% of them appearing once. This sample also belongs to another study, concerning yellow fever vaccine responses in identical twins.

Material for sequencing was CD4+ T cells sorted from blood. The origin of the receptors is a woman between 18 and 30 years old in good health.

V is TRBV15 and J is TRBJ2-5; no firm D call. This CDR3 has 14 amino acids. The germline V and J ends were trimmed by 1 base and 5 bases, with 11 bases remaining between them. Germline V gene lookup returns CDR1 LNHNV and CDR2 YYDKDF (reference sequence). The CDR3 DNA reads TGTGCCACCAGCAGAGTTAGCCCCCGTGAGACCCAGTACTTC. Protein: CATSRVSPRETQYF.

V gene TRBV4-2 combines with J gene TRBJ2-7; 10 nucleotides align to TRBD1. The V segment lost 3 bases and the J segment 6 bases; nucleotides outside the gene matches: 8. Germline V CDR1 and CDR2: LGHNA, YNFKEQ. CDR3 length: 15 amino acids. The CDR3 region has the DNA TGTGCCAGCAGCCAGAGAGACAGGGGGCAAGGCGAGCAGTACTTC. It codes for CASSQRDRGQGEQYF.